This T cell receptor (beta chain) comes out of a study of OX40 agonist ivuxolimab in advanced cancers. About the study: A male proportion of approximately 80% was recorded, with mean age around 62 years and range 23 to 79. Study results and caveats: A proportion of nonresponders additionally exhibited low normalized T-cell clonal expansion.

V lost 1 base and J 7 bases, leaving 11 bases between the germline ends. Germline V gene data show CDR1 as MNHNS and CDR2 as SASEGT. CDR3 size: 14 residues. A word on this clone: Antigen specificity is unknown.

Sequencing used immunoSEQ multiplex PCR; TCRdb keeps in-frame clones, though not all of them. The repertoire holds 75,000 to 95,000 clones, with more than 80% as singletons. Systemic immunosuppression or a history of autoimmune disease excluded patients. The receptor comes from an adult with an advanced solid tumor such as melanoma, head and neck, liver or kidney cancer. The rearrangement uses TRBV6-1 and TRBJ1-5; no clear D. Source: CD4+ or CD8+ T cells sorted from blood, taken in a trial of the OX40 agonist ivuxolimab. CDR3 in DNA: TGTGCCAGCAGTGAAGTAGCCCGAGGCCAGCCCCAGCATTTT. Translating gives CASSEVARGQPQHF.